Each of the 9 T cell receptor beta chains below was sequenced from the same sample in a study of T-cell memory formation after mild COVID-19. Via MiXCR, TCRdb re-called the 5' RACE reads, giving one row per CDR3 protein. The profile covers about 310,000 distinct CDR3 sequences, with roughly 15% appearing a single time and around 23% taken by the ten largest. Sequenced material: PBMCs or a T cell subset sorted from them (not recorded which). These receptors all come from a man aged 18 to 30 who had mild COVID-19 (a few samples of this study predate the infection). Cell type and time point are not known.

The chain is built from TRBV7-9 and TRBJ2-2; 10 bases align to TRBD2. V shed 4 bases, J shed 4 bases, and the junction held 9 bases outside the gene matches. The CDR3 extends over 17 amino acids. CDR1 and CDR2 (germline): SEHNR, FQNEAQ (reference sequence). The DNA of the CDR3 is TGTGCCAGCAGCTCGGCGGTAGCGGGGGGACCCACCGGGGAGCTGTTTTTT. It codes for CASSSAVAGGPTGELFF.

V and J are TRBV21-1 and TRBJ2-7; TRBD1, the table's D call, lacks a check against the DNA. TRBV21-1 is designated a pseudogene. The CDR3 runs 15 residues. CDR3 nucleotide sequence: TGTGCCAGCAGCAAAGAGGCAGGGAAACGCTACGAGCAGTACTTC. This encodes CASSKEAGKRYEQYF.

The CDR3 protein is CAGRTHSNTGELFF. The CDR3 region has the DNA TGTGCGGGAAGGACCCACTCGAACACCGGGGAGCTGTTTTTT. V gene TRBV6-1 combines with J gene TRBJ2-2; D is ambiguous. Germline V gene data show CDR1 as MNHNS and CDR2 as SASEGT. The CDR3 contains 14 residues.

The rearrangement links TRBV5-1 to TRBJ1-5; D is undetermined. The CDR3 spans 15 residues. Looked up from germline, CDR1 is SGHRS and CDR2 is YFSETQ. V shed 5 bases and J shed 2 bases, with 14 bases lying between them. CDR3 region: CASRSEPAGNQPQHF. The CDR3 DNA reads TGCGCCAGCAGATCCGAACCGGCGGGCAATCAGCCCCAGCATTTT.

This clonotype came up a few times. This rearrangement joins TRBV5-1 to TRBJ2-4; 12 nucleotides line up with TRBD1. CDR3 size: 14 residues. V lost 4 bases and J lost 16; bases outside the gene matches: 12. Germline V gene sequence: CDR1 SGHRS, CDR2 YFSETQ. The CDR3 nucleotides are TGCGCCAGCAGCCCCACCGGGACAGGGGGCGCTTCCTACTTC. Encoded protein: CASSPTGTGGASYF.

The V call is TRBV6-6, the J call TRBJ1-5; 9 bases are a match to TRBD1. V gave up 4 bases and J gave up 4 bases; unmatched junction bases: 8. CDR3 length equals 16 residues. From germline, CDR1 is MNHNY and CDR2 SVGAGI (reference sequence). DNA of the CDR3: TGTGCCAGCAGTTCCTGGGACAGGGATAGGAATCAGCCCCAGCATTTT. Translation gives CASSSWDRDRNQPQHF.

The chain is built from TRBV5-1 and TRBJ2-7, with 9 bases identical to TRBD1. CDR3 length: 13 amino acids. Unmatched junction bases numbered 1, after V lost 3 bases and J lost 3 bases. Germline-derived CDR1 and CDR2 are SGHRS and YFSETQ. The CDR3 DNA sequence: TGCGCCAGCAGCTGGGACAGGGACTACGAGCAGTACTTC. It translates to CASSWDRDYEQYF.

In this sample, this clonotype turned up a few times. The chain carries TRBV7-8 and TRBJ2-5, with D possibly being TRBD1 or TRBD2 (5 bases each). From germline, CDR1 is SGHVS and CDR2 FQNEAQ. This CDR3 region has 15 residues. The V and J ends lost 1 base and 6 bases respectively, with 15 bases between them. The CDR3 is CASSLVAWGKQTQYF. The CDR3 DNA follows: TGTGCCAGCAGCTTAGTCGCGTGGGGGAAACAGACCCAGTACTTC.

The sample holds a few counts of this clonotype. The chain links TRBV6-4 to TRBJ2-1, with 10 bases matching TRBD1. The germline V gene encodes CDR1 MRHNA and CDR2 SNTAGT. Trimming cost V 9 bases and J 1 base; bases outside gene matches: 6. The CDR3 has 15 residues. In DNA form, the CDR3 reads TGTGCCAGGGCGACAGGGGGCTGGTCCTACAATGAGCAGTTCTTC. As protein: CARATGGWSYNEQFF.